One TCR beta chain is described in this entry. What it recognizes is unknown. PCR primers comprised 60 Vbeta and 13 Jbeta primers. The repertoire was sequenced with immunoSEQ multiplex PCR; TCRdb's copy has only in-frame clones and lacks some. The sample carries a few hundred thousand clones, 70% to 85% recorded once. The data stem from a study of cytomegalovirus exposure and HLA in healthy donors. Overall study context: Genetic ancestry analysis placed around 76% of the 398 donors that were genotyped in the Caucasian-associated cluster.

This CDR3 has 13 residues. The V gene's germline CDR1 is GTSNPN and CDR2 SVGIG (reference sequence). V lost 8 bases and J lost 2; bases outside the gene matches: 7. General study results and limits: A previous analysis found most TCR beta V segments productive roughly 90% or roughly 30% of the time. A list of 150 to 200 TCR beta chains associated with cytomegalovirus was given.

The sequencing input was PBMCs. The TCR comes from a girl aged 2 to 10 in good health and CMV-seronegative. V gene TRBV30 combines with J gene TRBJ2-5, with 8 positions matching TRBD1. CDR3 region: CAGQGVRQETQYF. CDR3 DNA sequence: TGTGCCGGACAGGGCGTTCGTCAAGAGACCCAGTACTTC.